This T cell receptor (beta chain) was documented in a study of vaccination and CD4 T cells after COVID-19. General study points: Among convalescent patients, a median 86.3% of reactive clones emerged only after vaccination. Only relatively few convalescent patients were studied, and early post-infection timepoints were not analyzed.

This clonotype was recorded a few times. Its antigen remains unknown. The junction and the germline gene differ at one end; a read error may be behind it. The treatment is: roughly 10-day PBMC culture with coronavirus spike peptide pools or control peptides (ViraFEST assay). Dates of PCR positivity, March to December 2020, preceded the US Alpha, Beta and Delta variants. An Oncomine TCR Beta short-read assay was used to sequence the DNA from cultured CD4+ T cells. TCRdb re-analysed the PCR reads in MiXCR, keeping a single row per CDR3 protein. The data contain 5,700 or so distinct CDR3 sequences, about 32% of them singletons. The sequenced sample was CD4+ T cells from blood, cultured in vitro, obtained after SARS-CoV-2 vaccination. This sequence originates from a human donor who had recovered from COVID-19.

CDR3 DNA: TGTGCCAGCAGTGAAGTGGCTAGCGGGGGCTCGGCTCGCTTC. Amino acid sequence: CASSEVASGGSARF. The J gene is TRBJ2-7, the V gene TRBV2; 10 nucleotides line up with TRBD2. This CDR3 region has 14 residues. Germline lookup yields CDR1 SNHLY and CDR2 FYNNEI.